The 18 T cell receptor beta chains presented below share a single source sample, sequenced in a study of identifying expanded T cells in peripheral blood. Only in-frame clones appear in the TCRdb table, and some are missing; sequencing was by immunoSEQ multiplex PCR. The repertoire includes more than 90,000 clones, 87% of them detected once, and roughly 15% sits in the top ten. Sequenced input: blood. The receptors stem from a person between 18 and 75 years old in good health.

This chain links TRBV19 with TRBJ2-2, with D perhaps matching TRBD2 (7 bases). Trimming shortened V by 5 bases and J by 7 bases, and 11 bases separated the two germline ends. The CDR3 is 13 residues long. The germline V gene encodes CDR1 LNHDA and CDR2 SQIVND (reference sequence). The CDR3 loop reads CASSGGAGGELFF. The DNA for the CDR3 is TGTGCCAGTAGTGGGGGGGCCGGCGGGGAGCTGTTTTTT. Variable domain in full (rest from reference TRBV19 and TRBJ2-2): DGGITQSPKYLFRKEGQNVTLSCEQNLNHDAMYWYRQDPGQGLRLIYYSQIVNDFQKGDIAEGYSVSREKKESFPLTVTSAQKNPTAFYLCASSGGAGGELFFGEGSRLTVL.

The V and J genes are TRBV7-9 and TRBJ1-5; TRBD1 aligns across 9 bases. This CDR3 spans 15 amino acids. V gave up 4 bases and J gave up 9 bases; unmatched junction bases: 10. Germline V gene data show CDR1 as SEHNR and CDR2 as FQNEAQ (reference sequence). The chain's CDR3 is CASSSAGTGLGPQHF. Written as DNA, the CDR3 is TGTGCCAGCAGCTCGGCCGGGACAGGGTTGGGGCCCCAGCATTTT.

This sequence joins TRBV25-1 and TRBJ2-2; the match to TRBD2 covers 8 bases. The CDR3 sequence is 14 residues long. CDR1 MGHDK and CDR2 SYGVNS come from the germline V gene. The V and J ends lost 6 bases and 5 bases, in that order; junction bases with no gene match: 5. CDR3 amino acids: CASSAGGGTGELFF. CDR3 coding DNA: TGTGCCAGCAGCGCGGGAGGAGGGACCGGGGAGCTGTTTTTT.

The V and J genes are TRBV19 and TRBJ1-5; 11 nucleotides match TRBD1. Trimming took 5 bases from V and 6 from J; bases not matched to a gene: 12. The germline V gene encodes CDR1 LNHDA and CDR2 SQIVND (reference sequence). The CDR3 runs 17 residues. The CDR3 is CASSPSPGQGEVQPQHF. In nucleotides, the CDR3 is TGTGCCAGTAGTCCCAGCCCGGGACAGGGGGAAGTTCAGCCCCAGCATTTT.

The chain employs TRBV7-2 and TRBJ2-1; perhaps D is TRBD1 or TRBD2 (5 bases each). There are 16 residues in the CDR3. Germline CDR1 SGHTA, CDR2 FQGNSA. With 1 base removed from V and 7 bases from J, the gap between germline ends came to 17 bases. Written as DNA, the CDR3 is TGTGCCAGCAGCTTAGAACCGGGACGAAACCGGAATGAGCAGTTCTTC. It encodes CASSLEPGRNRNEQFF.

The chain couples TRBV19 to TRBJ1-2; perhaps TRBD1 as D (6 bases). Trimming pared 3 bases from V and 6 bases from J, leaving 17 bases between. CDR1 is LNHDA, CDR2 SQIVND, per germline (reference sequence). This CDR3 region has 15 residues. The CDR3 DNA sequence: TGTGCCAGTAGTATTATCACAGGGCTTGGCGATGGCTACACCTTC. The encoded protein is CASSIITGLGDGYTF.

The DNA for the CDR3 is TGTGCCATCAGTGACAAGGACACCATATATTTT. Translation gives CAISDKDTIYF. The rearrangement joins TRBV10-3 to TRBJ1-3; D remains ambiguous. The CDR3 has 11 amino acids. Germline V gene lookup returns CDR1 ENHRY and CDR2 SYGVKD. The V gene lost 3 bases and the J gene lost 8 bases, with 5 bases spanning the gap.

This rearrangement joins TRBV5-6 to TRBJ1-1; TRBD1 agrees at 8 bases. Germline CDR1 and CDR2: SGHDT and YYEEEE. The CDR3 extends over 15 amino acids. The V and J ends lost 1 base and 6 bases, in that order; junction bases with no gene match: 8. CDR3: CASSLRPGGVSEAFF. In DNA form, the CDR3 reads TGTGCCAGCAGCTTGAGGCCAGGGGGCGTCTCTGAAGCTTTCTTT.

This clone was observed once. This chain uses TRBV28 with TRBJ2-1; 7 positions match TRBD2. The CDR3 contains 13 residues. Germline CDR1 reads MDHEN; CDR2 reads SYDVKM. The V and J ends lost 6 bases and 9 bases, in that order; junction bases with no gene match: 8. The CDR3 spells CASREDWGGEQFF. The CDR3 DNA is TGTGCCAGCAGGGAGGATTGGGGGGGTGAGCAGTTCTTC.

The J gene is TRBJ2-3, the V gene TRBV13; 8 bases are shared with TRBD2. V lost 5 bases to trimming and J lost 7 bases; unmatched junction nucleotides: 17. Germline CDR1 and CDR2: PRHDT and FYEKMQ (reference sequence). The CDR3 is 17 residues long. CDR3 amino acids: CASSRRLRGASSNTQYF. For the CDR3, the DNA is TGTGCCAGCAGCAGGAGATTGCGGGGGGCCTCTTCGAATACGCAGTATTTT.

The CDR3 region is CASSQDEGVSQPQHF. The DNA for the CDR3 is TGCGCCAGCAGCCAAGATGAGGGGGTAAGCCAGCCCCAGCATTTT. This chain joins TRBV4-3 and TRBJ1-5, with D maybe TRBD1 (6 bases). CDR1 is LGHNA and CDR2 is YSLEER in the germline V gene. Trimming cost V 0 bases and J 7 bases, with 13 bases left between them. This CDR3 region has 15 residues.

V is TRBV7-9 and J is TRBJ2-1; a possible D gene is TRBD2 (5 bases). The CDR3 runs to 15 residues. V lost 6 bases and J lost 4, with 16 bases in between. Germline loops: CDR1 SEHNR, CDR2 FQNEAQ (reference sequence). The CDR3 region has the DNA TGTGCCAGCAGTTTCGGCGGAGGCGGGTACAATGAGCAGTTCTTC. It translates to CASSFGGGGYNEQFF.

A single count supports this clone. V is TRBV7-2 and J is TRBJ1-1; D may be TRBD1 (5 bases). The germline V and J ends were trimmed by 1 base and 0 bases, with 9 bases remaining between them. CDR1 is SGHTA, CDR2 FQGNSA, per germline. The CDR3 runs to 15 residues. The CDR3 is CASSLVGGLNTEAFF. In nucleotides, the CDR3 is TGTGCCAGCAGCTTAGTGGGGGGTCTGAACACTGAAGCTTTCTTT. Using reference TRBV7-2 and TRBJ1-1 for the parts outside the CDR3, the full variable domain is GAGVSQSPSNKVTEKGKDVELRCDPISGHTALYWYRQSLGQGLEFLIYFQGNSAPDKSGLPSDRFSAERTGGSVSTLTIQRTQQEDSAVYLCASSLVGGLNTEAFFGQGTRLTVV.

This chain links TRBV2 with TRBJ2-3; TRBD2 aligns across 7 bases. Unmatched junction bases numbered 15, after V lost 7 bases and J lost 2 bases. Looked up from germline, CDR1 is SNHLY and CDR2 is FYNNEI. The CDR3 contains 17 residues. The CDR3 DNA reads TGTGCCAGCACCAAACCGCCGGGGACTACCTACACAGATACGCAGTATTTT. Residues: CASTKPPGTTYTDTQYF.

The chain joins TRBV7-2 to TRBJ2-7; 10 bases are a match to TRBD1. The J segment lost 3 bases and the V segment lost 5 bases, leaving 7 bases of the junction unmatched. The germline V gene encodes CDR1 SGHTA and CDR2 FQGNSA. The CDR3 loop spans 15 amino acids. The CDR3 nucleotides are TGTGCCAGCAGCCCCGTGACAGGGGGCGGCTACGAGCAGTACTTC. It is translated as CASSPVTGGGYEQYF.

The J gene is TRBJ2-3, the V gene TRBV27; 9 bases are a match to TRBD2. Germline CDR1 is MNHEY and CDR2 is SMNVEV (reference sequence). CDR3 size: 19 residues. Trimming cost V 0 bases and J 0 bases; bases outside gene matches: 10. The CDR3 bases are TGTGCCAGCAGTTTATCGCCGAGCGGGGGGCCAACTAGCACAGATACGCAGTATTTT. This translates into CASSLSPSGGPTSTDTQYF.

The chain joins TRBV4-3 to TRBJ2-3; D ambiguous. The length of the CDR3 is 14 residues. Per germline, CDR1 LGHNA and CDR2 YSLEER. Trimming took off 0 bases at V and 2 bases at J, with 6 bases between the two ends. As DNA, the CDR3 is TGCGCCAGCAGCCAAGAGCGGAACACAGATACGCAGTATTTT. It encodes CASSQERNTDTQYF.

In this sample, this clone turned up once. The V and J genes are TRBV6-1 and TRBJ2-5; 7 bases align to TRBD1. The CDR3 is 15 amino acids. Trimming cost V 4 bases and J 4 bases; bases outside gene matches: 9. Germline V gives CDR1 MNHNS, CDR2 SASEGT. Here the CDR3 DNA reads TGTGCCAGCAGTGCGGTAGGGGGCATTTCAGAGACCCAGTACTTC. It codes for CASSAVGGISETQYF.